This paragraph reports one TCR beta chain. Its antigen remains unidentified. The data were obtained in a study of OX40 agonist ivuxolimab in advanced cancers. Across the study: Patients got intravenous ivuxolimab at 0.01 to 10 mg/kg every 2 weeks. Findings and caveats of the study: Not determined was the antigen specificity of the expanded peripheral T cells.

V gave up 4 bases and J gave up 5 bases; unmatched junction bases: 7. The CDR3 loop spans 15 amino acids. CDR1 SQVTM and CDR2 ANQGSEA come from the germline V gene. Assay: immunoSEQ multiplex PCR; the TCRdb copy retains only in-frame clones and omits some. The data show tens of thousands of clones, with more than 70% seen just once and 0.25% to 0.3% held by the top ten. The sequences come from CD4+ or CD8+ T cells sorted from blood, collected in a trial of the OX40 agonist ivuxolimab. The receptor's source is an adult with an advanced solid tumor such as melanoma, head and neck, liver or kidney cancer. This sequence joins TRBV29-1 and TRBJ2-5; 13 positions agree with TRBD2. The CDR3 sequence: CSVAPLAGGVETQYF. CDR3 in DNA: TGCAGCGTTGCCCCACTAGCGGGGGGGGTTGAGACCCAGTACTTC. Full variable domain (missing parts from reference TRBV29-1 and TRBJ2-5): SAVISQKPSRDICQRGTSLTIQCQVDSQVTMMFWYRQQPGQSLTLIATANQGSEATYESGFVIDKFPISRPNLTFSTLTVSNMSPEDSSIYLCSVAPLAGGVETQYFGPGTRLLVL.